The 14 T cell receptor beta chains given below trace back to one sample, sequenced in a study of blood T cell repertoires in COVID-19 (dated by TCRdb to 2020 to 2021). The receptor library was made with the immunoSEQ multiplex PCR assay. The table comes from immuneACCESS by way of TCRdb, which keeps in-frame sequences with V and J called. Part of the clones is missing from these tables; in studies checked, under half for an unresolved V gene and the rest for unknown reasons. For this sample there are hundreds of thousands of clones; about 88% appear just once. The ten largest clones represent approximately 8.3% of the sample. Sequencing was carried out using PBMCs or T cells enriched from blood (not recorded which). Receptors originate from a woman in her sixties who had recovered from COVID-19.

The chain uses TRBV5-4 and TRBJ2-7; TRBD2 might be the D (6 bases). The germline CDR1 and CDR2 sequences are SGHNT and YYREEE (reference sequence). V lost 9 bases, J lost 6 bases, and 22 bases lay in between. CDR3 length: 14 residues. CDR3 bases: TGTGCCATGTCTTGGGGGACTGGGCTCTTCGAGCAGTACTTC. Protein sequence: CAMSWGTGLFEQYF.

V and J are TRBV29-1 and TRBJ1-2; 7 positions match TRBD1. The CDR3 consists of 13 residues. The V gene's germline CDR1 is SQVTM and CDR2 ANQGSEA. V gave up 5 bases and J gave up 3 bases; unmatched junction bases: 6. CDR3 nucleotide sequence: TGCAGCGTTAGCTTGGGGACAGACTATGGCTACACCTTC. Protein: CSVSLGTDYGYTF.

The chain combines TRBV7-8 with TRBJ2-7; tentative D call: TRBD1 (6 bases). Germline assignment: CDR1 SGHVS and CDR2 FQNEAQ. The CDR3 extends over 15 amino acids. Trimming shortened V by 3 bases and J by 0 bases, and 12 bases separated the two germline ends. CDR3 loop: CASSFGQGSSYEQYV. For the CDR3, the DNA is TGTGCCAGCAGCTTCGGCCAGGGGAGCTCCTACGAGCAGTACGTC.

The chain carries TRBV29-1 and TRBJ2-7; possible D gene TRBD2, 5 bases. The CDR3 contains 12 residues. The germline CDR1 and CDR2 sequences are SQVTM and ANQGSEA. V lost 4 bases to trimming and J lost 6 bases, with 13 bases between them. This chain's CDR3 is CSVGRTVSEQYV. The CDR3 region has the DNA TGCAGCGTTGGGAGGACGGTTAGCGAGCAGTACGTC.

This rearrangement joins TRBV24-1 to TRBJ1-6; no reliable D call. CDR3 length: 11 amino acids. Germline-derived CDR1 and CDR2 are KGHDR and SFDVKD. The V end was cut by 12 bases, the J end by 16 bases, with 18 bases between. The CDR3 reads CAPSLGRILHF. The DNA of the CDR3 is TGTGCCCCTAGCCTCGGACGGATACTCCACTTT.

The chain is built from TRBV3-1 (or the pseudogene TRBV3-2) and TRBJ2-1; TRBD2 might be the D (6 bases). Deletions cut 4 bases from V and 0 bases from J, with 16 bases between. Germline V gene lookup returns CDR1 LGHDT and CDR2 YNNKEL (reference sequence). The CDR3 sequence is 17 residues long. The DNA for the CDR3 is TGTGCCAGCAGCCGAAACCGCGGGACCAGCTCCTACAATGAGCAGTTCTTC. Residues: CASSRNRGTSSYNEQFF.

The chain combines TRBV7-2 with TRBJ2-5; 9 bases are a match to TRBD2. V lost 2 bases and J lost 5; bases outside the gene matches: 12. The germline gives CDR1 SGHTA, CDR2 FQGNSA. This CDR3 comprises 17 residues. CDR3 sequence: CASSLRRIGGGAETQYF. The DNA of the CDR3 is TGTGCCAGCAGCTTAAGGCGTATTGGCGGGGGGGCGGAGACCCAGTACTTC.

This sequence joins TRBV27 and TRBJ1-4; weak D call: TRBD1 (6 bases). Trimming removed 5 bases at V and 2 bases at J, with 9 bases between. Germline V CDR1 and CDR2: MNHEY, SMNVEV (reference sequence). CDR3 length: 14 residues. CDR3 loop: CASSHRATNEKLFF. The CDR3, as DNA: TGTGCCAGCAGTCACAGGGCTACTAATGAAAAACTGTTTTTT.

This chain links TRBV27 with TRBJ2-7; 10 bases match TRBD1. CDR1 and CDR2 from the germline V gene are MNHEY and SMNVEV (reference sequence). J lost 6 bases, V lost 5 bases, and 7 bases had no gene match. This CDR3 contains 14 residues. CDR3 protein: CASSPRTGGFEQYV. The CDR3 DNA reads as TGTGCCAGCAGTCCAAGGACAGGGGGTTTCGAGCAGTACGTC.

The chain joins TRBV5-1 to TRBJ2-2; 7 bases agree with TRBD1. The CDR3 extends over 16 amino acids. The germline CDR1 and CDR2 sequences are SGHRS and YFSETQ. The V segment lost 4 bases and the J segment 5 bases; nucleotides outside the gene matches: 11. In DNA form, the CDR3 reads TGCGCCAGCAGCCCTGCTGGGGACAGAGTGACCGGGGAGCTGTTTTTT. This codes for CASSPAGDRVTGELFF.

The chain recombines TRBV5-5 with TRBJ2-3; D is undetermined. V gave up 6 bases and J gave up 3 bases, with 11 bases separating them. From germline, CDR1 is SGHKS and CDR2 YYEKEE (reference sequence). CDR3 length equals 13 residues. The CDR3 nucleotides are TGTGCCAGCATCTCCACCGGGACAGATACGCAGTATTTT. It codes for CASISTGTDTQYF.

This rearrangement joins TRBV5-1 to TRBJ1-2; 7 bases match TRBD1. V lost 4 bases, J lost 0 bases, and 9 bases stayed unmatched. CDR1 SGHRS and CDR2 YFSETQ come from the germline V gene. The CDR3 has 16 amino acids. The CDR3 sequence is CASSPGQSPANYGYTF. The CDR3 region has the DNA TGCGCCAGCAGCCCGGGACAGTCTCCAGCTAACTATGGCTACACCTTC.

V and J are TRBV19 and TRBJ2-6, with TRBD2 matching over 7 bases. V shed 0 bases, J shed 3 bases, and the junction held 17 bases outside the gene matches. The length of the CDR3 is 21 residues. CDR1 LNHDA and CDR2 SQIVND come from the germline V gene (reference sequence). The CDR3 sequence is CASSIDRIGFKRGNGANVLTF. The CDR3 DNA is TGTGCCAGTAGTATAGATAGGATCGGTTTTAAGCGGGGAAATGGGGCCAACGTCCTGACTTTC. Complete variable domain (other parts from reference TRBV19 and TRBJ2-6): DGGITQSPKYLFRKEGQNVTLSCEQNLNHDAMYWYRQDPGQGLRLIYYSQIVNDFQKGDIAEGYSVSREKKESFPLTVTSAQKNPTAFYLCASSIDRIGFKRGNGANVLTFGAGSRLTVL.

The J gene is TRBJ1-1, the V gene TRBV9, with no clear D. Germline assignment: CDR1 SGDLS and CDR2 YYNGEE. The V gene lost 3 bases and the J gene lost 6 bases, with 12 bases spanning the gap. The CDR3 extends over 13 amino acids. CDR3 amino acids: CASSGVRRPEAFF. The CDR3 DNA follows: TGTGCCAGCAGCGGGGTCCGGAGACCTGAAGCTTTCTTT.